This T cell receptor beta chain was obtained from a study of beta chain features in type 1 diabetes. Whole-study results and caveats: cDNA-based reads could over-represent cells with high TCR expression. Type 1 diabetes patients had fewer VDJ junction insertions and more deletions.

Of the isolated RNA, all was reverse transcribed, and so the sequenced material was expressed TCRB transcripts. This table comes from immunoSEQ multiplex PCR, and its TCRdb copy is limited to in-frame clones, with some not included. This sample has 680,000 or so clones, with less than 20% found just once. CDR1 and CDR2 (germline): KGHSH, LQKENI. V lost 6 bases and J lost 7; bases outside the gene matches: 8. The CDR3 has 14 residues. Concerning this clone itself: Its antigen is as yet unknown.

Sequenced input: naive CD4+ T cells from blood. The sequence derives from a man aged 18-30 years in good health. This chain joins TRBV18 and TRBJ1-2, with TRBD1 matching over 10 bases. CDR3 coding DNA: TGTGCCAGCTCGGACGACAGGGGGCGAGTTGGCTACACCTTC. This encodes CASSDDRGRVGYTF.